This T cell receptor (beta chain) originates from a study of T-cell memory formation after mild COVID-19. Background on the study: The TCR clusters were mostly specific to one donor.

From 5'RACE with constant-segment primers came TCR alpha and TCR beta cDNA libraries that carried sample barcodes and UMIs. TCRdb recomputed calls from the 5' RACE reads with MiXCR, one row per CDR3 protein. This sample has 450,000 to 650,000 distinct CDR3 sequences, with over 20% found just once. The V and J ends lost 6 bases and 4 bases, in that order; junction bases with no gene match: 8. The CDR3 has 14 amino acids. Per the germline V gene, CDR1 is MNHEY and CDR2 is SVGEGT. This clonotype was picked up a small number of times. The sample comprised PBMCs or a T cell subset sorted from them (not recorded which). The chain combines TRBV6-2 or TRBV6-3 with TRBJ2-7; 8 bases are a match to TRBD2. The source of this sequence is an adult woman who had mild COVID-19 (a few samples of this study predate the infection). Cell type and time point are not known. The CDR3 loop reads CASRGRGAWYEQYF. The CDR3 nucleotides read TGTGCCAGCAGAGGGCGGGGGGCCTGGTACGAGCAGTACTTC.